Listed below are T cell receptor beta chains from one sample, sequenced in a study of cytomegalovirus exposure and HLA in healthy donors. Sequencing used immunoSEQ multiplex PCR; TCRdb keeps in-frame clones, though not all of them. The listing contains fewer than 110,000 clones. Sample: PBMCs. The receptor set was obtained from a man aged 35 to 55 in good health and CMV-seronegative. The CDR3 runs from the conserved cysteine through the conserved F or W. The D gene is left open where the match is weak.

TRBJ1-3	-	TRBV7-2	TGTGCCAGCAGGTCCGTCGGGGGAAACACCATATATTTT	CASRSVGGNTIYF
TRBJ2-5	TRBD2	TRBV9	TGTGCCAGCAGCGTAGCTATTACTAGCGGGAGGGCCTCCACAGAGACCCAGTACTTC	CASSVAITSGRASTETQYF
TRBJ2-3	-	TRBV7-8	TGTGCCAGCAGCTCCAAGATTCACAGGGACACGCAGTATTTT	CASSSKIHRDTQYF
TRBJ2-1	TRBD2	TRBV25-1	TGTGCCAGCAGTGAATATGGCGGGAGTTACAATGAGCAGTTCTTC	CASSEYGGSYNEQFF
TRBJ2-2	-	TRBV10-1	TGCGCCAGCAGCACAGGATATACCGGGGAGCTGTTTTTT	CASSTGYTGELFF
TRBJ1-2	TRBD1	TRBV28	TGTGCCAGCAGTCCTACAGGGGTTACTAGGGGCTACACCTTC	CASSPTGVTRGYTF
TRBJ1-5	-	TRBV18	TGTGCCAGCTCACCACGAAGAGGGGACAAGGATCAGCCCCAGCATTTT	CASSPRRGDKDQPQHF
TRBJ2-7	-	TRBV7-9	TGTGCCAGCAGCTTTGAGGGAACGGTACTGAACGAGCAGTACTTC	CASSFEGTVLNEQYF
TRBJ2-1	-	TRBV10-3	TGTGCCATCAAAGGGACTTCCTACAATGAGCAGTTCTTC	CAIKGTSYNEQFF
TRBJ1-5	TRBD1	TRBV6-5	TGTGCATCCACCGGTTCAGGGGGGACTCAGCCCCAGCATTTT	CASTGSGGTQPQHF
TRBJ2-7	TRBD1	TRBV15	TGTGCCACCAGCAGAGATGGAACAGGGGACTCCTACGAGCAGTACTTC	CATSRDGTGDSYEQYF
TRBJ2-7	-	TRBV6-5	TGTGCCAGCAGTTACTCTTCCAGCTCCTACGAGCAGTACTTC	CASSYSSSSYEQYF
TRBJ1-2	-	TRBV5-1	TGCGCCAGCGGCGGACAGAAAGATGGCTACACCTTC	CASGGQKDGYTF
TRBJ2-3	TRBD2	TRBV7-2	TGTGCCAGCAGCTCCCGGGCGGGGGGAAGCACAGATACGCAGTATTTT	CASSSRAGGSTDTQYF
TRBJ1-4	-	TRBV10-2	TGCGCCAGCAGTAACTTACTAGGGGAAAAACTGTTTTTT	CASSNLLGEKLFF
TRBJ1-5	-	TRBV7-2	TGTGCCAGCAGCTCCGGGACTTATAGCAATCAGCCCCAGCATTTT	CASSSGTYSNQPQHF
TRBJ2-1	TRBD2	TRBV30	TGTGCCTGGAGTCTTAGCGGGGGGAATTTGGAGCAGTTCTTC	CAWSLSGGNLEQFF
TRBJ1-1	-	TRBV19	TGTGCCAGTAGTCTGGGCTCTGGGAACACTGAAGCTTTCTTT	CASSLGSGNTEAFF
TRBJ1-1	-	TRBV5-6	TGTGCCAGCAGCTTCGGGAACACTGAAGCTTTCTTT	CASSFGNTEAFF
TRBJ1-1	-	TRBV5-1	TGCGCCAGCAGCTTGGACTTTACAGGCCTGAACACTGAAGCTTTCTTT	CASSLDFTGLNTEAFF
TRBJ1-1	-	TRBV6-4	TGTGCCAGCAGGGACAGAGAGAACACTGAAGCTTTCTTT	CASRDRENTEAFF
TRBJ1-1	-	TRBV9	TGTGCCAGCAGCCCACAAACAGAGGAGGACACTGAAGCTTTCTTT	CASSPQTEEDTEAFF
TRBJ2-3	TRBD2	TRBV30	TGTGCCTGGAGTTACGGAGGACTAGCGAGCACAGATACGCAGTATTTT	CAWSYGGLASTDTQYF
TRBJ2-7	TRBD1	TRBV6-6	TGTGCCAGCAGTTACCCGGGACAGGGTAACGAGCAGTACTTC	CASSYPGQGNEQYF
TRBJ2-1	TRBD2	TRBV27	TGTGCCAGCAGTCCCCTCCGGACTAGCGGGACTTACAATGAGCAGTTCTTC	CASSPLRTSGTYNEQFF
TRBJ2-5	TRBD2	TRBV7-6	TGTGCCAGCAGCCAAGGGACTAGCGGACAAGAGACCCAGTACTTC	CASSQGTSGQETQYF
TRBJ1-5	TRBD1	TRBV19	TGTGCCACCGGACAGGGTAGCAATCAGCCCCAGCATTTT	CATGQGSNQPQHF
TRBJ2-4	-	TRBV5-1	TGCGCCAGCAGCTTGGGTGCAGTGGCCAGCGGTGTAAACATTCAGTACTTC	CASSLGAVASGVNIQYF
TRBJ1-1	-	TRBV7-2	TGTGCCAGCAGCCCTACGGGGGGTCGGGGGAACACTGAAGCTTTCTTT	CASSPTGGRGNTEAFF
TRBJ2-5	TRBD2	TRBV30	TGTGCCGGGAGGGGAAGTGGGGCTCAAGAGACCCAGTACTTC	CAGRGSGAQETQYF